In this sample, the clone carrying this T cell receptor (beta chain) turned up once. What it binds is not known. TCRdb keeps only in-frame clones here, not all; method: immunoSEQ multiplex PCR. The table includes around 600,000 clones, less than 98% detected once. Both subsets, CD45RA+ naive and CD45RA-negative memory, were split from the CD4+ cells. This record belongs to a study of shared clonotypes between healthy human individuals. Study in general: The study drew on a couple of women and a few men aged 18 to 49 as donors. General study findings and limits: Naive CD4 clonotype sharing across a handful of donors was around 5.5%.

From germline, CDR1 is SGHTA and CDR2 FQGTGA. V was clipped by 5 bases and J by 2 bases; unmatched bases: 8. The CDR3 consists of 17 residues. V is TRBV7-3 and J is TRBJ2-6; 8 nucleotides agree with TRBD1. The TCR sequence derives from a woman younger than 45 in good health. The sample comprised naive CD4+ T cells sorted from blood. Subset here: CD45RA+ positively selected. CDR3 DNA: TGTGCCAGCAGCCAGACAGGGGTACGGCCTGGGGCCAACGTCCTGACTTTC. Translation gives CASSQTGVRPGANVLTF.